These 4 T cell receptor beta chains share one sample of origin, sequenced in a study of post-analysis software for immune sequencing data (dated by TCRdb to the mid-2010s). These receptors have no known antigen. Beyond this particular receptor, the publication reports: Four to six TRBV segments, including TRBV5-6, TRBV5-1 and TRBV20-1, were significantly more frequent in patients than controls.

The library was built by means of PCR. The instrument given in TCRdb is Illumina HiSeq 2500. To reduce PCR and sequencing biases, unique molecular identifiers were built into the TCR beta cDNA libraries. TCRdb cleaned the public reads at Q25 with fastp, built clones with MiXCR and kept in-frame beta chains. When rows share a CDR3 protein, they turn into one entry using the most common DNA and genes. This sample gives hundreds of thousands of distinct CDR3 sequences in total; nearly 45% of them show up just once. The ten largest clonotypes hold about 12% of the sample. Sample: blood. The receptors shown here come from a girl aged 10 to 17 with multiple sclerosis.

Details on this clonotype: This may be a read error, as it is one base from a much larger clone. The V gene is TRBV7-2, the J gene TRBJ2-7; TRBD2 might be the D (6 bases). Germline CDR1 and CDR2: SGHTA and FQGNSA. The length of the CDR3 is 13 residues. Trimming removed 3 bases at V and 12 bases at J, with 18 bases between. CDR3 nucleotide sequence: TGTGCCAGCAGCTTTCTGGGGGGAGAGACCCGGTACTTC. Its translation: CASSFLGGETRYF.

The chain has TRBV9 and TRBJ2-1, with D hard to call. This CDR3 region has 15 residues. V lost 2 bases and J lost 9, with 18 bases in between. Germline assignment: CDR1 SGDLS and CDR2 YYNGEE. CDR3 protein: CASSVVTGTQSEQFF. CDR3 coding DNA: TGTGCCAGCAGCGTCGTAACGGGTACACAATCTGAGCAGTTCTTC.

The sample holds a few counts of this clonotype. CDR3 sequence (DNA): TGTGCCAGCAGCTACACAGGGGGGACTAGCGGGGGACTCACAGATACGCAGTATTTT. It specifies CASSYTGGTSGGLTDTQYF. This rearrangement joins TRBV7-6 to TRBJ2-3; 14 bases agree with TRBD2. The V and J ends lost 4 bases and 2 bases, in that order; junction bases with no gene match: 11. The CDR3 consists of 19 residues. CDR1 and CDR2 from the germline V gene are SGHVS and FNYEAQ. Full variable domain (rest looked up from reference TRBV7-6 and TRBJ2-3): GAGVSQSPRYKVTKRGQDVALRCDPISGHVSLYWYRQALGQGPEFLTYFNYEAQQDKSGLPNDRFSAERPEGSISTLTIQRTEQRDSAMYRCASSYTGGTSGGLTDTQYFGPGTRLTVL.

The V and J genes are TRBV12-3 or TRBV12-4 and TRBJ1-2; TRBD1 aligns across 7 bases. J gave up 8 bases and V 5 bases, and 5 bases lay outside the gene matches. The CDR3 is 12 amino acids. The CDR3 DNA reads as TGTGCCAGCAGTCCGACAGGGAGAGGCTACACCTTC. Its translation: CASSPTGRGYTF.